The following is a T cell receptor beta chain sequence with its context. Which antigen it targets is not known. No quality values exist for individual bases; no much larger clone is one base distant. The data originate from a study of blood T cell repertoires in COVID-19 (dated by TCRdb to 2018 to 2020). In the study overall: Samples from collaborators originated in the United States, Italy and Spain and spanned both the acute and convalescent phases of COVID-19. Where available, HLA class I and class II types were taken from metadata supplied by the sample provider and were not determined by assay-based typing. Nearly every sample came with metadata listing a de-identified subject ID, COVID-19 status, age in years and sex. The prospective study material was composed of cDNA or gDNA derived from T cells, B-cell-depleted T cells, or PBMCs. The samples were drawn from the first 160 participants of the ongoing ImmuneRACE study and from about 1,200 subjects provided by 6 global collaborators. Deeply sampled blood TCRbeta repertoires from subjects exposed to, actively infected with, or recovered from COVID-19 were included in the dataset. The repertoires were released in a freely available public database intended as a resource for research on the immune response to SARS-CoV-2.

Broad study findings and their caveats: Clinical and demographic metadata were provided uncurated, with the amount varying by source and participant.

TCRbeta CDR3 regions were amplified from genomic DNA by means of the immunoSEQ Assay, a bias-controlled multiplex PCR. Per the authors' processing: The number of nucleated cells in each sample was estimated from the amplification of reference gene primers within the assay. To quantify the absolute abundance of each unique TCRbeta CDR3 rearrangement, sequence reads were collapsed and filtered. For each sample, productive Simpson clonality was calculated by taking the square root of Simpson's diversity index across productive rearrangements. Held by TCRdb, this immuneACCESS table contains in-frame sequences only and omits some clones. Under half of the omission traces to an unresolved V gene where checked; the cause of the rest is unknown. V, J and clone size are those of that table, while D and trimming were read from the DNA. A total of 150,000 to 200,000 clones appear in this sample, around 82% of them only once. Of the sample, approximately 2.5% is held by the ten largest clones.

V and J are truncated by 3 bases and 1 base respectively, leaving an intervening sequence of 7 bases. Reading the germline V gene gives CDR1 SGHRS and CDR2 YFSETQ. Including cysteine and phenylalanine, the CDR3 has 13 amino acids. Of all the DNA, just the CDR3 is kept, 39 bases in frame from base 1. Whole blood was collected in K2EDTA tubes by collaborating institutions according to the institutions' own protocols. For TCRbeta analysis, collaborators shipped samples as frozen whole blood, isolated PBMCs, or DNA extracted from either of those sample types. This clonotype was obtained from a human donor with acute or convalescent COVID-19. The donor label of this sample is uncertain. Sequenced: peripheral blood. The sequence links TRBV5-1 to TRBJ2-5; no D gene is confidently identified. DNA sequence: TGCGCCAGCAGCTGGAGCCGCCAAGAGACCCAGTACTTC. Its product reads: CASSWSRQETQYF. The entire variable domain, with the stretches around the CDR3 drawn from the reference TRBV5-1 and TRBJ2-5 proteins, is KAGVTQTPRYLIKTRGQQVTLSCSPISGHRSVSWYQQTPGQGLQFLFEYFSETQRNKGNFPGRFSGRQFSNSRSEMNVSTLELGDSALYLCASSWSRQETQYFGPGTRLLVL.